These 23 T cell receptor beta chains originate from one sample sequenced in a study of blood T cell repertoires in COVID-19. The method was immunoSEQ multiplex PCR; TCRdb's version includes in-frame clones alone and lacks a portion of them. The data show under 350,000 clones, just under 90% seen once. The source material was PBMCs or T cells enriched from blood (not recorded which). These receptors all come from a woman aged 55-75 years who had recovered from COVID-19.

The V gene is TRBV2, the J gene TRBJ1-6; D not certain. Trimming shortened V by 7 bases and J by 7 bases, and 11 bases separated the two germline ends. Germline values: CDR1 SNHLY, CDR2 FYNNEI. This CDR3 region has 13 residues. The CDR3 DNA reads as TGTGCCAGCAATTCGGACTTCAATTCACCCCTCCACTTT. Residues: CASNSDFNSPLHF.

The chain has TRBV11-2 and TRBJ2-1; the match to TRBD2 covers 11 bases. The CDR3 is 17 amino acids. The J segment lost 4 bases and the V segment lost 4 bases, leaving 9 bases of the junction unmatched. CDR1 and CDR2 (germline): SGHAT, FQNNGV. CDR3 in amino acids: CASSSWGLAGGYNEQFF. The CDR3, as DNA: TGTGCCAGCAGCTCCTGGGGGCTAGCGGGAGGATACAATGAGCAGTTCTTC.

The V gene is TRBV12-5, the J gene TRBJ1-1, with a tentative D call TRBD1 (5 bases). The germline V and J ends were trimmed by 7 bases and 3 bases, with 15 bases remaining between them. Germline CDR1 and CDR2: LGHNT and FRNRAP. The CDR3 is made up of 14 amino acids. The CDR3 DNA reads as TGTGCTAGTGCCAAAGACAGAGGCGACACTGAAGCTTTCTTT. This translates into CASAKDRGDTEAFF.

V is TRBV19 and J is TRBJ1-6; D remains unclear. From germline, CDR1 is LNHDA and CDR2 SQIVND (reference sequence). CDR3 length equals 12 residues. Trimming cost V 4 bases and J 15 bases, with 13 bases left between them. As DNA, the CDR3 is TGTGCCAGTAGTACCGGGATGCCAGACCTCCACTTT. Protein: CASSTGMPDLHF. Based on the CDR3 plus reference TRBV19 and TRBJ1-6, the full variable domain is DGGITQSPKYLFRKEGQNVTLSCEQNLNHDAMYWYRQDPGQGLRLIYYSQIVNDFQKGDIAEGYSVSREKKESFPLTVTSAQKNPTAFYLCASSTGMPDLHFGNGTRLTVT.

The V call is TRBV19, the J call TRBJ2-2, with a weak D call TRBD1 (6 bases). V gave up 4 bases and J gave up 4 bases, with 13 bases separating them. Germline CDR1 LNHDA, CDR2 SQIVND (reference sequence). The CDR3 extends over 15 amino acids. The CDR3 nucleotides are TGTGCCAGTAGTACGGACAGTTTTCCCACCGGGGAGCTGTTTTTT. It is translated as CASSTDSFPTGELFF. Together with reference TRBV19 and TRBJ2-2, the CDR3 gives the full variable domain: DGGITQSPKYLFRKEGQNVTLSCEQNLNHDAMYWYRQDPGQGLRLIYYSQIVNDFQKGDIAEGYSVSREKKESFPLTVTSAQKNPTAFYLCASSTDSFPTGELFFGEGSRLTVL.

The rearrangement joins TRBV28 to TRBJ1-1, with D possibly being TRBD1 (5 bases). V lost 5 bases, J lost 0 bases, and 22 bases lay in between. The CDR3 is 18 amino acids. CDR1 and CDR2 (germline): MDHEN, SYDVKM. This CDR3 is CASSPWGFRVGLNTEAFF. The CDR3, as DNA: TGTGCCAGCAGTCCCTGGGGTTTCAGGGTGGGTCTGAACACTGAAGCTTTCTTT. Full variable domain (remainder filled in from reference TRBV28 and TRBJ1-1): DVKVTQSSRYLVKRTGEKVFLECVQDMDHENMFWYRQDPGLGLRLIYFSYDVKMKEKGDIPEGYSVSREKKERFSLILESASTNQTSMYLCASSPWGFRVGLNTEAFFGQGTRLTVV.

The V and J genes are TRBV28 and TRBJ1-2; D call uncertain. Germline lookup yields CDR1 MDHEN and CDR2 SYDVKM. The CDR3 covers 13 residues. The V and J ends lost 6 bases and 8 bases respectively, with 16 bases between them. The CDR3: CASSAGGIEGYTF. For the CDR3, the DNA is TGTGCCAGCAGCGCCGGAGGAATTGAAGGCTACACCTTC.

The chain uses TRBV5-4 and TRBJ2-7; 7 bases line up with TRBD1. V trimming: 3 bases; J trimming: 3 bases; junction bases outside the gene matches: 3. The length of the CDR3 is 13 residues. Germline V gene lookup returns CDR1 SGHNT and CDR2 YYREEE (reference sequence). Here the CDR3 DNA reads TGTGCCAGCAGCTCCCCAGGGGGCTACGAGCAGTACTTC. This encodes CASSSPGGYEQYF.

CDR3 loop: CASSSKQDSYYETQYF. In DNA, the CDR3 is TGTGCCAGCAGCTCAAAACAGGACAGCTATTATGAGACCCAGTACTTC. The chain joins TRBV7-9 to TRBJ2-5; D is possibly TRBD1 (6 bases). V was cut by 4 bases and J by 5 bases, with 20 bases left in between. CDR1 and CDR2 from the germline V gene are SEHNR and FQNEAQ (reference sequence). The CDR3 is 16 amino acids.

The chain uses TRBV12-3 or TRBV12-4 and TRBJ1-5; TRBD1 matches at 7 bases. Unmatched junction bases numbered 7, after V lost 8 bases and J lost 6 bases. The CDR3 loop spans 13 amino acids. The chain's CDR3 is CASGDREGQPQHF. The DNA for the CDR3 is TGTGCCAGCGGAGACAGGGAAGGTCAGCCCCAGCATTTT.

This chain uses TRBV5-1 with TRBJ1-5; D remains ambiguous. This CDR3 has 13 residues. V gave up 0 bases and J gave up 4 bases, with 5 bases separating them. From germline, CDR1 is SGHRS and CDR2 YFSETQ. This chain's CDR3 is CASSLAGNQPQHF. The CDR3 DNA sequence: TGCGCCAGCAGCTTGGCGGGGAATCAGCCCCAGCATTTT.

As regards this clone: Other nucleotide sequences from this sample produce the same CDR3. The chain carries TRBV29-1 and TRBJ2-2, with TRBD2 matching 10 bases. Trimming at V came to 4 bases and at J to 1 base, leaving 0 bases not matched to a gene. The CDR3 is made up of 14 amino acids. Germline assignment: CDR1 SQVTM and CDR2 ANQGSEA. Here the CDR3 DNA reads TGCAGCGTTGGGACTAGCGGGAACACCGGGGAGCTGTTTTTT. Amino acid sequence: CSVGTSGNTGELFF.

The J gene is TRBJ2-7, the V gene TRBV7-9; the match to TRBD2 covers 7 bases. CDR1 is SEHNR and CDR2 is FQNEAQ in the germline V gene (reference sequence). There are 12 residues in the CDR3. Trimming removed 5 bases from V and 6 bases from J; junction bases left unmatched: 4. CDR3 amino acids: CASSGRGSEQYF. Here the CDR3 DNA reads TGTGCCAGCAGCGGGAGGGGCAGCGAGCAGTACTTC. The full variable domain, in which reference TRBV7-9 and TRBJ2-7 provide the parts outside the CDR3, is DTGVSQNPRHKITKRGQNVTFRCDPISEHNRLYWYRQTLGQGPEFLTYFQNEAQLEKSRLLSDRFSAERPKGSFSTLEIQRTEQGDSAMYLCASSGRGSEQYFGPGTRLTVT.

V and J are TRBV15 and TRBJ2-5; TRBD1 aligns across 9 bases. CDR3 length: 16 residues. The V gene's germline CDR1 is LNHNV and CDR2 YYDKDF (reference sequence). Unmatched junction bases numbered 10, after V lost 3 bases and J lost 5 bases. This chain's CDR3 is CATSRSPGQGTETQYF. The CDR3 DNA reads TGTGCCACCAGCAGGAGCCCGGGACAGGGTACGGAGACCCAGTACTTC.

This chain connects TRBV10-3 to TRBJ1-5; D might be TRBD1 (6 bases). The CDR3 sequence is 15 residues long. Germline V gene sequence: CDR1 ENHRY, CDR2 SYGVKD. Trimming left V 10 bases short and J 0 bases short, with 16 bases between. CDR3 DNA sequence: TGTGCCACCAATAGACAGGACAATAGCAATCAGCCCCAGCATTTT. Protein product: CATNRQDNSNQPQHF.

The chain is built from TRBV5-1 and TRBJ1-1; tentatively, D is TRBD1 (5 bases). Per germline, CDR1 SGHRS and CDR2 YFSETQ. Trimming left V 3 bases short and J 5 bases short, with 11 bases between. The CDR3 is 13 amino acids. The CDR3 loop reads CASSWGGVTEAFF. The CDR3 DNA reads as TGCGCCAGCAGCTGGGGAGGGGTGACTGAAGCTTTCTTT.

The chain has TRBV28 and TRBJ2-1, with 7 bases matching TRBD1. Germline values: CDR1 MDHEN, CDR2 SYDVKM. V dropped 6 bases and J dropped 0; count of bases not matched to a gene: 5. CDR3 size: 15 residues. For the CDR3, the DNA is TGTGCCAGCAGAGATTCAGGGGGCTCCTACAATGAGCAGTTCTTC. Translating it yields CASRDSGGSYNEQFF. The complete variable domain, with remaining parts taken from reference TRBV28 and TRBJ2-1, reads DVKVTQSSRYLVKRTGEKVFLECVQDMDHENMFWYRQDPGLGLRLIYFSYDVKMKEKGDIPEGYSVSREKKERFSLILESASTNQTSMYLCASRDSGGSYNEQFFGPGTRLTVL.

This sequence joins TRBV7-3 and TRBJ1-1; D may be TRBD1 (5 bases). Trimming shortened V by 5 bases and J by 0 bases, and 7 bases separated the two germline ends. The germline gives CDR1 SGHTA, CDR2 FQGTGA. The CDR3 has 13 amino acids. The CDR3 DNA reads as TGTGCCAGCAGCCAGACAGTGAACACTGAAGCTTTCTTT. Translation: CASSQTVNTEAFF.

This clone has just a few counts. CDR3: CASSLELSGIGELFF. CDR3 DNA: TGTGCCAGCAGCTTAGAGCTTAGCGGTATCGGGGAGCTGTTTTTT. The chain uses TRBV7-9 and TRBJ2-2; D possibly corresponds to TRBD2 (6 bases). Trimming removed 1 base at V and 7 bases at J, with 13 bases between. Germline V gene sequence: CDR1 SEHNR, CDR2 FQNEAQ (reference sequence). CDR3 length: 15 residues.

The chain links TRBV19 to TRBJ2-2; 14 positions agree with TRBD2. Per germline, CDR1 LNHDA and CDR2 SQIVND (reference sequence). The CDR3 has 16 residues. V lost 4 bases, J lost 10 bases, and 8 bases stayed unmatched. CDR3 residues: CASSTAGTSGSAELFF. CDR3 DNA: TGTGCCAGTAGTACAGCCGGGACTAGCGGGAGTGCGGAGCTGTTTTTT.

The chain is built from TRBV4-2 and TRBJ2-5, with D perhaps TRBD1 (5 bases). Germline V gene sequence: CDR1 LGHNA, CDR2 YNFKEQ. There are 15 residues in the CDR3. The V end lost 0 bases, the J end lost 5 bases, and 13 bases lay between the germline ends. The CDR3 nucleotides are TGTGCCAGCAGCCAAGAGGAAGGGGCGGAGGAGACCCAGTACTTC. Translated, it gives CASSQEEGAEETQYF.

This chain uses TRBV18 with TRBJ2-7; 7 positions match TRBD1. CDR3 size: 12 residues. With V trimmed by 8 bases and J by 5 bases, 6 bases remained unmatched. Germline V CDR1 and CDR2: KGHSH, LQKENI. The CDR3 sequence is CASLDRDHEQYF. CDR3 nucleotides: TGTGCCAGCCTAGACAGGGACCACGAGCAGTACTTC.

The gene calls are TRBV7-8 and TRBJ1-1; D gene uncertain. The germline gives CDR1 SGHVS, CDR2 FQNEAQ. This CDR3 comprises 13 residues. The germline V and J ends were trimmed by 1 base and 1 base, with 4 bases remaining between them. The CDR3 nucleotides read TGTGCCAGCAGCTTAGAACAGAACACTGAAGCTTTCTTT. This translates into CASSLEQNTEAFF.